The next 5 T cell receptor beta chains were all read from a single sample in a study of beta chain features in type 1 diabetes. Study findings and constraints: Among patients with Type 1 diabetes, TCRB CDR3s were moderately but significantly shorter in every one of the four CD4+ subsets.

The whole isolated RNA underwent reverse transcription, so sequencing captured expressed TCRB transcripts. TCRdb's table, derived via immunoSEQ multiplex PCR, lists solely in-frame clones and lacks some. The table includes tens of thousands of clones, 50% to 55% detected once. No cognate antigen is known for these TCRs. Sequencing used Tregs from blood. Source of these receptors: a middle-aged woman with type 1 diabetes.

In nucleotides, the CDR3 is TGTGCCAGCAGCTTAGTTCTCGGACAGGGCCACTATGGCTACACCTTC. This gives the protein CASSLVLGQGHYGYTF. This sequence joins TRBV7-2 and TRBJ1-2; 8 bases agree with TRBD1. The CDR3 sequence is 16 residues long. CDR1 is SGHTA, CDR2 FQGNSA, per germline. The junction had 7 bases not matched to a gene; V was cut back by 1 base and J by 3 bases. Full variable domain (rest looked up from reference TRBV7-2 and TRBJ1-2): GAGVSQSPSNKVTEKGKDVELRCDPISGHTALYWYRQSLGQGLEFLIYFQGNSAPDKSGLPSDRFSAERTGGSVSTLTIQRTQQEDSAVYLCASSLVLGQGHYGYTFGSGTRLTVV.

This chain links TRBV7-2 with TRBJ2-4, with 11 nucleotides matching TRBD1. Germline trimming cut 6 bases from V and 5 bases from J; bases unmatched to any gene: 6. Germline V gene sequence: CDR1 SGHTA, CDR2 FQGNSA. The CDR3 loop spans 15 amino acids. CDR3 nucleotides: TGTGCCAGCAGTTGGACAGGGGGCACCGAAAACATTCAGTACTTC. It encodes CASSWTGGTENIQYF.

The gene calls are TRBV5-1 and TRBJ1-4; 8 bases match TRBD1. From germline, CDR1 is SGHRS and CDR2 YFSETQ. Germline trimming cut 4 bases from V and 8 bases from J; bases unmatched to any gene: 7. This CDR3 has 14 amino acids. The CDR3 here is CASSLQGAREKLFF. In nucleotides, the CDR3 is TGCGCCAGCAGCCTTCAGGGGGCGCGAGAAAAACTGTTTTTT.

This clone was seen a few times. The chain carries TRBV5-4 and TRBJ1-1; weak D call: TRBD1 (5 bases). The CDR3 loop spans 15 amino acids. The germline gives CDR1 SGHNT, CDR2 YYREEE (reference sequence). V dropped 0 bases and J dropped 5 bases, with 14 bases sitting between them. The CDR3 coding sequence is TGTGCCAGCAGCTTGGTTTTGGGGGAGGGAACTGAAGCTTTCTTT. Its protein product is CASSLVLGEGTEAFF.

V usage is TRBV9 and J usage is TRBJ1-2; D is unclear. Trimming took off 5 bases at V and 4 bases at J, with 12 bases between the two ends. The CDR3 length is 13 residues. Germline V gene data show CDR1 as SGDLS and CDR2 as YYNGEE. DNA for the CDR3: TGTGCCAGCAGTGCCGGGGAAGGCTATGGCTACACCTTC. Amino acid sequence: CASSAGEGYGYTF.